The 23 T cell receptor beta chains below all came from one sample that was sequenced in a study of molecular identifiers for immune sequencing clone quantification. Via MiXCR, TCRdb re-called the PCR reads, giving one row per CDR3 protein. The sample lists over 600,000 distinct CDR3 sequences, about 20% occurring once. Sequenced material: naive CD8+ T cells from blood, with Jurkat cell RNA spiked in. Subset given: FACS-sorted CD8+CD4-CCR7+CD45RA+ naive T cells. Receptors were obtained from a human donor in good health. Some libraries in this study had Jurkat cell RNA spiked in.

This clonotype was counted a few times. The chain has TRBV11-2 and TRBJ2-4; D gene ambiguous. Per the germline V gene, CDR1 is SGHAT and CDR2 is FQNNGV. This CDR3 is built from 15 residues. V lost 5 bases, J lost 0 bases, and 11 bases lay in between. The CDR3 here is CASSLGRLAKNIQYF. The CDR3 nucleotides are TGTGCCAGCAGCCTCGGACGGCTAGCCAAAAACATTCAGTACTTC.

This clonotype was seen at least ten times. The chain recombines TRBV19 with TRBJ1-5, with 9 positions matching TRBD1. V was pared by 4 bases and J by 6 bases, with 7 bases of the junction left unmatched. The CDR3 extends over 15 amino acids. Germline V lookup: CDR1 LNHDA, CDR2 SQIVND (reference sequence). CDR3 region: CASSTPDRGGQPQHF. The CDR3 bases are TGTGCCAGTAGTACACCGGACAGGGGAGGTCAGCCCCAGCATTTT. The entire variable domain, with the rest obtained from reference TRBV19 and TRBJ1-5, is as follows: DGGITQSPKYLFRKEGQNVTLSCEQNLNHDAMYWYRQDPGQGLRLIYYSQIVNDFQKGDIAEGYSVSREKKESFPLTVTSAQKNPTAFYLCASSTPDRGGQPQHFGDGTRLSIL.

Points on this clonotype: One base away lies a much larger clone, so this may be a sequencing read error. Likely a read error: the CDR3 ends without its conserved phenylalanine or tryptophan. The chain couples TRBV5-6 to TRBJ2-5; 9 nucleotides agree with TRBD1. Germline CDR1 is SGHDT and CDR2 is YYEEEE. V gave up 3 bases and J gave up 1 base; unmatched junction bases: 7. The CDR3 runs 16 residues. The CDR3 loop reads CASSWGTGYSQETQYL. The CDR3 DNA reads TGTGCCAGCAGCTGGGGGACAGGGTATAGCCAAGAGACCCAGTACCTC.

This clonotype was seen more than once but under ten times. A read error may produce the germline difference seen at one junction end. This sequence joins TRBV5-3 and TRBJ1-1, with D perhaps TRBD1 (6 bases). TRBV5-3 is an ORF for which the function is uncertain. CDR3 size: 15 residues. CDR3 sequence reads: CASSLVAGATTEAFF. The CDR3, as DNA: TGTGCCAGCAGCTTGGTGGCAGGGGCTACGACTGAAGCTTTCTTT.

Worth noting for this clonotype: A clone one base away is much larger, so this may be a read error. The J gene is TRBJ2-3, the V gene TRBV27; D not certain. Gene TRBJ1-5 matches the end of the DNA better, so the J call may be wrong. The CDR3 is 16 residues long. Germline V gene lookup returns CDR1 MNHEY and CDR2 SMNVEV (reference sequence). The CDR3 is CARTLGLAHNTDTQHF. The CDR3 DNA reads TGTGCCAGGACCCTAGGGCTAGCTCACAACACAGATACGCAGCATTTT.

This clonotype was recorded many times. The chain employs TRBV28 and TRBJ1-5; a possible D gene is TRBD1 (5 bases). The CDR3 runs to 15 residues. V was cut by 5 bases and J by 0 bases, with 11 bases left in between. The germline gives CDR1 MDHEN, CDR2 SYDVKM. The CDR3 reads CASSMTDSSNQPQHF. The CDR3 coding sequence is TGTGCCAGCAGTATGACAGACAGTAGCAATCAGCCCCAGCATTTT.

Details on this clonotype: The CDR3 ends on some other residue instead of the conserved phenylalanine or tryptophan, so this is likely a read error. The gene calls are TRBV6-2 or TRBV6-3 and TRBJ2-1, with TRBD2 identical over 14 bases. CDR3 size: 18 residues. Germline assignment: CDR1 MNHEY and CDR2 SVGEGT. With 2 bases clipped from V and 2 bases from J, the junction kept 5 bases outside the gene matches. In nucleotides, the CDR3 is TGTGCCAGCAGTTACCCGATGGGACTAGCGGGGGCCTACAATGAGCAGTTCCTC. Its protein product is CASSYPMGLAGAYNEQFL.

This clonotype was detected ten times or more. The V call is TRBV19, the J call TRBJ1-1; D might be TRBD1 (5 bases). CDR3 length: 14 residues. Germline lookup yields CDR1 LNHDA and CDR2 SQIVND (reference sequence). Trimming removed 7 bases at V and 0 bases at J, with 12 bases between. Here the CDR3 reads CASNHRSMNTEAFF. The CDR3 DNA reads TGTGCCAGTAATCACAGGTCTATGAACACTGAAGCTTTCTTT.

A word on this clonotype: Given a much more abundant clone one base away, this may be a read error. This chain uses TRBV2 with TRBJ1-1; D is ambiguous. CDR1 is SNHLY, CDR2 FYNNEI, per germline. The CDR3 covers 14 residues. The CDR3, as DNA: TGTGCCAGCGGAGTTCCGCAGATGAACACTGGAGCTTTCTTT. Translating it yields CASGVPQMNTGAFF.

This clonotype showed up many times. The chain employs TRBV20-1 and TRBJ2-7; D gene ambiguous. The germline V gene has CDR1 DFQATT and CDR2 SNEGSKA (reference sequence). The CDR3 contains 15 residues. V lost 0 bases and J lost 3, with 15 bases in between. The DNA for the CDR3 is TGCAGTGCTAGAGATGCGGCAGGACCGAACTACGAGCAGTACTTC. Protein product: CSARDAAGPNYEQYF.

The gene calls are TRBV27 and TRBJ1-1; the match to TRBD1 covers 9 bases. The CDR3 consists of 16 residues. Germline V CDR1 and CDR2: MNHEY, SMNVEV (reference sequence). V shed 6 bases and J 1 base; nucleotides not matched to a gene: 9. The CDR3 DNA follows: TGTGCCAGCAGGTACAGACAGGGGGATTGGAACACTGAAGCTTTCTTT. The encoded protein is CASRYRQGDWNTEAFF.

This clonotype has ten or more counts. This chain links TRBV7-9 with TRBJ2-3; D is perhaps TRBD2 (5 bases). Germline loops: CDR1 SEHNR, CDR2 FQNEAQ (reference sequence). The germline V and J ends were trimmed by 5 bases and 2 bases, with 17 bases remaining between them. The CDR3 loop spans 16 amino acids. The CDR3 nucleotides are TGTGCCAGCAGCCCACTGAGCGGAGCTGACACAGATACGCAGTATTTT. Translated, it gives CASSPLSGADTDTQYF.

In this sample, this clonotype turned up many times. The chain uses TRBV6-2 or TRBV6-3 and TRBJ1-4; D possibly corresponds to TRBD1 (6 bases). V was shortened by 6 bases and J by 7 bases, with 18 bases between the two germline ends. The CDR3 has 15 residues. CDR1 is MNHEY, CDR2 SVGEGT, per germline. CDR3 bases: TGTGCCAGCAGCTCCGTACAGGGAGGTTTTGAAAAACTGTTTTTT. This gives the protein CASSSVQGGFEKLFF.

A remark on this clonotype: Given a much more abundant clone one base away, this may be a read error. The rearrangement joins TRBV9 to TRBJ2-1, with 9 bases aligning to TRBD2. The CDR3 consists of 15 residues. Germline CDR1 SGDLS, CDR2 YYNGEE. V shed 7 bases, J shed 9 bases, and the junction held 14 bases outside the gene matches. For the CDR3, the DNA is TGTGCCAGCTCCGAGGGACCAGCGGGGGGTACTGAGCAGTTCTTC. The encoded protein is CASSEGPAGGTEQFF.

This clonotype appeared many times. This chain uses TRBV20-1 with TRBJ2-3; D is unclear. The germline V and J ends were trimmed by 4 bases and 7 bases, with 9 bases remaining between them. The CDR3 length is 11 residues. The germline CDR1 and CDR2 sequences are DFQATT and SNEGSKA (reference sequence). The DNA of the CDR3 is TGCAGTGCTAACGATGTGAATACGCAGTATTTT. It encodes CSANDVNTQYF.

In regard to this clonotype: This may stem from a read error, because a much larger clone lies one nucleotide away. The rearrangement uses TRBV27 and TRBJ2-3; no firm D call. Germline CDR1 is MNHEY and CDR2 is SMNVEV (reference sequence). This CDR3 comprises 13 residues. The CDR3 spells CASSQSMSDTRYF. In DNA form, the CDR3 reads TGTGCCAGCAGCCAGTCTATGTCGGATACGCGGTATTTT.

This clonotype showed up many times. The chain combines TRBV7-6 with TRBJ1-1, with no clear D. This CDR3 is 13 amino acids long. V was pared by 4 bases and J by 0 bases, with 6 bases between. Germline V gene sequence: CDR1 SGHVS, CDR2 FNYEAQ. CDR3 region: CASSSYLNTEAFF. The CDR3 DNA follows: TGTGCCAGCAGCTCGTACCTGAACACTGAAGCTTTCTTT.

The chain uses TRBV7-9 and TRBJ2-5; 10 nucleotides align to TRBD1. The CDR3 is 13 residues long. Germline V gene lookup returns CDR1 SEHNR and CDR2 FQNEAQ (reference sequence). V dropped 8 bases and J dropped 4; count of bases not matched to a gene: 4. CDR3 sequence reads: CASLRTGGETQYF. The CDR3 region has the DNA TGTGCCAGCCTAAGGACAGGGGGAGAGACCCAGTACTTC.

The V gene is TRBV30, the J gene TRBJ2-1, with 7 positions matching TRBD1. Looked up from germline, CDR1 is GTSNPN and CDR2 is SVGIG (reference sequence). V gave up 6 bases and J gave up 4 bases; unmatched junction bases: 9. The CDR3 is 14 amino acids. In nucleotides, the CDR3 is TGTGCCTGCAACCGGGACAGAGATTACAATGAGCAGTTCTTC. Translation gives CACNRDRDYNEQFF. The full variable domain, completed using reference TRBV30 and TRBJ2-1, is SQTIHQWPATLVQPVGSPLSLECTVEGTSNPNLYWYRQAAGRGLQLLFYSVGIGQISSEVPQNLSASRPQDRQFILSSKKLLLSDSGFYLCACNRDRDYNEQFFGPGTRLTVL.

The gene calls are TRBV18 and TRBJ2-7; tentatively, D is TRBD2 (7 bases). V was trimmed by 2 bases and J by 7 bases, leaving 27 bases between them. This CDR3 comprises 18 residues. The germline CDR1 and CDR2 sequences are KGHSH and LQKENI. The CDR3 is CASSPDAWRGVGDYEQYF. CDR3 nucleotide sequence: TGTGCCAGCTCACCAGATGCCTGGAGGGGGGTTGGGGACTATGAGCAGTACTTC.

In its sample, this clonotype was seen a few times. The gene calls are TRBV7-3 and TRBJ1-1; 8 nucleotides align to TRBD1. V lost 5 bases, J lost 6 bases, and 11 bases stayed unmatched. CDR3 length equals 15 residues. CDR1 is SGHTA and CDR2 is FQGTGA in the germline V gene. The CDR3 reads CASSLPDRVTPEAFF. The DNA for the CDR3 is TGTGCCAGCAGCCTACCGGACAGGGTGACACCTGAAGCTTTCTTT.

This clonotype was seen just once. A read error may produce the germline difference seen at one junction end. The chain employs TRBV24-1 and TRBJ2-3, with a tentative D call TRBD1 (6 bases). Germline CDR1 KGHDR, CDR2 SFDVKD. The CDR3 length is 16 residues. The CDR3 spells CAASDPGESSTDTQYF. The DNA for the CDR3 is TGTGCCGCCAGTGATCCAGGGGAGTCTAGCACAGATACGCAGTATTTT.

This clonotype has a count of ten or more. At one boundary the junction diverges from the germline segment, which might be a read error. The CDR3 nucleotides are TGCAGTGCAAGAGCGGGCGGGAGGTGGACCGGGGAGCTGTTTTTT. Protein product: CSARAGGRWTGELFF. The chain carries TRBV20-1 and TRBJ2-2; 8 positions match TRBD2. The V gene's germline CDR1 is DFQATT and CDR2 SNEGSKA (reference sequence). The length of the CDR3 is 15 residues.